Following are 17 T cell receptor beta chains from one sample sequenced in a study of blood T cell repertoires in COVID-19. The assay was immunoSEQ multiplex PCR, and TCRdb's table has in-frame clones only and misses some. The repertoire holds about 430,000 clones, with roughly 90% as singletons. The sequenced sample was PBMCs or T cells enriched from blood (not recorded which). The receptors shown here come from a woman aged 25 to 45 with acute COVID-19.

This clone came up a few times. The sample contains more than one DNA sequence encoding this CDR3. The gene calls are TRBV29-1 and TRBJ2-2, with 8 bases fitting TRBD1. The CDR3 is 13 amino acids. With 6 bases clipped from V and 2 bases from J, the junction kept 2 bases outside the gene matches. From germline, CDR1 is SQVTM and CDR2 ANQGSEA. The CDR3 spells CSVDRGNTGELFF. The DNA of the CDR3 is TGCAGCGTAGACAGGGGAAACACCGGGGAGCTGTTTTTT.

The J gene is TRBJ2-7, the V gene TRBV7-2, with TRBD2 matching over 8 bases. The CDR3 has 14 residues. Germline CDR1 and CDR2: SGHTA and FQGNSA. V shed 5 bases, J shed 5 bases, and the junction held 8 bases outside the gene matches. This chain's CDR3 is CASSLRGGRDEQYF. CDR3 DNA: TGTGCCAGCAGCCTACGCGGGGGGAGGGACGAGCAGTACTTC.

The J gene is TRBJ1-6, the V gene TRBV27, with D unclear. Germline V lookup: CDR1 MNHEY, CDR2 SMNVEV (reference sequence). The CDR3 contains 16 residues. V lost 3 bases to trimming and J lost 7 bases, with 16 bases between them. The CDR3 is CASSFLLRGPNSPLHF. The CDR3 DNA follows: TGTGCCAGCAGTTTCCTACTTCGCGGCCCCAATTCACCCCTCCACTTT.

The V gene is TRBV19, the J gene TRBJ1-2, with TRBD1 identical over 7 bases. V was clipped by 5 bases and J by 0 bases; unmatched bases: 12. Germline V gives CDR1 LNHDA, CDR2 SQIVND (reference sequence). The CDR3 length is 17 residues. CDR3 DNA sequence: TGTGCCAGTAGTCCAGGGATCGACAGGGTCCCTAACTATGGCTACACCTTC. Amino acid sequence: CASSPGIDRVPNYGYTF. The entire variable domain, with the rest obtained from reference TRBV19 and TRBJ1-2, is as follows: DGGITQSPKYLFRKEGQNVTLSCEQNLNHDAMYWYRQDPGQGLRLIYYSQIVNDFQKGDIAEGYSVSREKKESFPLTVTSAQKNPTAFYLCASSPGIDRVPNYGYTFGSGTRLTVV.

The chain recombines TRBV7-2 with TRBJ2-4; TRBD1 matches 8 bases. Losses at the gene ends were 1 base for V and 6 bases for J; bases not matched to a gene: 5. This CDR3 has 15 residues. Germline assignment: CDR1 SGHTA and CDR2 FQGNSA. CDR3 bases: TGTGCCAGCAGCTTAGTCAGGGGGCCCATAAACATTCAGTACTTC. Translation gives CASSLVRGPINIQYF.

V usage is TRBV18 and J usage is TRBJ2-3; tentatively, D is TRBD2 (6 bases). V was shortened by 2 bases and J by 5 bases, with 11 bases between the two germline ends. The CDR3 length is 14 residues. CDR1 is KGHSH and CDR2 is LQKENI in the germline V gene. The CDR3 here is CASSPTSPEDTQYF. CDR3 nucleotides: TGTGCCAGCTCACCAACTAGCCCGGAAGATACGCAGTATTTT.

CDR3 region: CASSLSDRGYEQYF. The CDR3 region has the DNA TGCGCCAGCAGTCTCTCGGACAGAGGATACGAGCAGTACTTC. This rearrangement joins TRBV5-1 to TRBJ2-7; TRBD1 might be the D (6 bases). Germline CDR1 SGHRS, CDR2 YFSETQ. This CDR3 contains 14 residues. V was cut by 5 bases and J by 4 bases, with 16 bases left in between.

The chain is built from TRBV2 and TRBJ1-6; D unresolved. Between the trimmed V and J ends, which lost 6 bases and 2 bases, there was a span of 11 bases. The V gene's germline CDR1 is SNHLY and CDR2 FYNNEI. CDR3 length: 15 amino acids. This chain's CDR3 is CASSPEQPYNSPLHF. In nucleotides, the CDR3 is TGTGCCAGCAGCCCTGAGCAACCCTATAATTCACCCCTCCACTTT.

The chain couples TRBV6-5 to TRBJ1-2, with D maybe TRBD1 (6 bases). The V and J ends lost 7 bases and 7 bases respectively, with 19 bases between them. The length of the CDR3 is 14 residues. Per germline, CDR1 MNHEY and CDR2 SVGAGI. The DNA for the CDR3 is TGTGCCAGCAAATCAACCTTGGACAGATCTGGCTACACCTTC. Its protein product is CASKSTLDRSGYTF.

V is TRBV24-1 and J is TRBJ2-3; tentative D call: TRBD1 (5 bases). Germline CDR1 and CDR2: KGHDR and SFDVKD. The CDR3 runs to 15 residues. Trimming left V 9 bases short and J 2 bases short, with 17 bases between. As DNA, the CDR3 is TGTGCCACCGGCAGGGTTTGGGGAAACACAGATACGCAGTATTTT. Protein product: CATGRVWGNTDTQYF.

In its sample, this clone was seen many times. The chain combines TRBV7-9 with TRBJ1-1; no definite D call. CDR1 is SEHNR and CDR2 is FQNEAQ in the germline V gene (reference sequence). Trimming took 6 bases from V and 0 from J, leaving 17 bases between them. The CDR3 extends over 16 amino acids. DNA for the CDR3: TGTGCCAGCAGTCCCTCCCGAGTACTAATGAACACTGAAGCTTTCTTT. This gives the protein CASSPSRVLMNTEAFF.

This clone is a singleton in its sample. The rearrangement uses TRBV7-2 and TRBJ1-4; D not resolved. The CDR3 has 16 amino acids. Germline-derived CDR1 and CDR2 are SGHTA and FQGNSA. V lost 1 base to trimming and J lost 6 bases, with 15 bases between them. In DNA, the CDR3 is TGTGCCAGCAGCTTAGGAATGGGAGGGAGATATGAAAAACTGTTTTTT. It yields the protein CASSLGMGGRYEKLFF.

The chain joins TRBV19 to TRBJ1-2, with D possibly being TRBD1 (5 bases). The CDR3 covers 14 residues. In germline, CDR1 is LNHDA, CDR2 SQIVND (reference sequence). V was clipped by 3 bases and J by 2 bases, with 10 bases between them. The CDR3 spells CASSIDSWNYGYTF. The CDR3 region has the DNA TGTGCCAGTAGTATCGACAGCTGGAACTATGGCTACACCTTC.

This chain joins TRBV27 and TRBJ2-7; maybe TRBD2 (6 bases). CDR3 length: 13 amino acids. The germline V gene encodes CDR1 MNHEY and CDR2 SMNVEV (reference sequence). V was clipped by 5 bases and J by 5 bases, with 13 bases between them. In nucleotides, the CDR3 is TGTGCCAGCAGTCGATGGGGGGTAAACGAGCAGTACTTC. Protein: CASSRWGVNEQYF.

This sequence joins TRBV20-1 and TRBJ1-2; D might be TRBD1 (5 bases). CDR1 DFQATT and CDR2 SNEGSKA come from the germline V gene (reference sequence). Trimming left V 3 bases short and J 8 bases short, with 19 bases between. The CDR3 contains 14 residues. In DNA form, the CDR3 reads TGCAGTGCTAGTGATTCGGGGGGACCGCGGGGCTACACCTTC. This translates into CSASDSGGPRGYTF.

The chain uses TRBV9 and TRBJ1-3; D is uncertain. Trimming took 1 base from V and 0 from J, leaving 11 bases between them. Germline-derived CDR1 and CDR2 are SGDLS and YYNGEE. The CDR3 spans 16 residues. The CDR3 protein is CASSVTGTSSGNTIYF. The CDR3 DNA is TGTGCCAGCAGCGTAACGGGTACTAGCTCTGGAAACACCATATATTTT.

The CDR3: CASSTRESQNTEAFF. Here the CDR3 DNA reads TGTGCCAGCAGCACCCGGGAGAGCCAGAACACTGAAGCTTTCTTT. This chain uses TRBV9 with TRBJ1-1, with D hard to call. The CDR3 is 15 residues long. V lost 4 bases and J lost 1, with 14 bases in between. The germline CDR1 and CDR2 sequences are SGDLS and YYNGEE. The full variable domain, with the rest looked up from reference TRBV9 and TRBJ1-1, is DSGVTQTPKHLITATGQRVTLRCSPRSGDLSVYWYQQSLDQGLQFLIQYYNGEERAKGNILERFSAQQFPDLHSELNLSSLELGDSALYFCASSTRESQNTEAFFGQGTRLTVV.